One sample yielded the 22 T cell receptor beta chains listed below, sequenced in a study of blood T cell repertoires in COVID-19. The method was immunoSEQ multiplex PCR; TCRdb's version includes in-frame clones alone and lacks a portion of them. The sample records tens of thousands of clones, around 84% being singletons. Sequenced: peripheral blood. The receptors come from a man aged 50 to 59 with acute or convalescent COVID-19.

CDR3 residues: CASSEATGYSPLHF. The CDR3 nucleotides are TGTGCCAGCAGTGAAGCTACAGGCTATTCACCCCTCCACTTT. This chain joins TRBV6-1 and TRBJ1-6, with a weak D call TRBD1 (5 bases). Trimming took 0 bases from V and 8 from J, leaving 8 bases between them. The CDR3 consists of 14 residues. Germline CDR1 is MNHNS and CDR2 is SASEGT.

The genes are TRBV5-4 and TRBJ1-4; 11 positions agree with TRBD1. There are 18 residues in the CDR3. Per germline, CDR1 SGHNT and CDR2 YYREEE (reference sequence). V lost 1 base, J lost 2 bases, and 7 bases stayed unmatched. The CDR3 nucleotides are TGTGCCAGCAGCTTGAACAGGGACAGGGGGACTACTAATGAAAAACTGTTTTTT. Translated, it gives CASSLNRDRGTTNEKLFF.

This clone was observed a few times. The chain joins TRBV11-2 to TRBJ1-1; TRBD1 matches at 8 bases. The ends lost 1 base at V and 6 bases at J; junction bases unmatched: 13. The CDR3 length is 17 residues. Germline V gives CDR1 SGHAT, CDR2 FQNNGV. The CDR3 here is CASSLGRGQGRDAEAFF. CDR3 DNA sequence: TGTGCCAGCAGCTTAGGTAGAGGACAGGGTCGTGACGCTGAAGCTTTCTTT.

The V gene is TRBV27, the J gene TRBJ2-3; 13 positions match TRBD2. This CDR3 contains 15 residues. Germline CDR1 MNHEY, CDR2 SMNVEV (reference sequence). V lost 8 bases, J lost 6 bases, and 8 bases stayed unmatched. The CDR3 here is CASGKLAGGPDTQYF. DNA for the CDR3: TGTGCCAGCGGCAAACTAGCGGGGGGGCCGGATACGCAGTATTTT.

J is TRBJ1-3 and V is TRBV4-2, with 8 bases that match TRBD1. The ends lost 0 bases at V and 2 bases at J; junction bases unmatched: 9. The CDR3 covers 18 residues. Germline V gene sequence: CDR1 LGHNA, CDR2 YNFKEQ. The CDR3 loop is CASSQDLGQVVTGNTIYF. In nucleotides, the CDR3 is TGTGCCAGCAGCCAAGATTTGGGACAGGTCGTTACTGGAAACACCATATATTTT.

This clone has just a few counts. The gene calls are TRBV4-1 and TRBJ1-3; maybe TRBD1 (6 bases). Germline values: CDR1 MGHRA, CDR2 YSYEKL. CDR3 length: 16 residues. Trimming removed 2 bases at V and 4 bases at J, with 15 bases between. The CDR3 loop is CASSQSDRTVGNTIYF. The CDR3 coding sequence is TGCGCCAGCAGCCAATCCGACAGGACGGTAGGAAACACCATATATTTT.

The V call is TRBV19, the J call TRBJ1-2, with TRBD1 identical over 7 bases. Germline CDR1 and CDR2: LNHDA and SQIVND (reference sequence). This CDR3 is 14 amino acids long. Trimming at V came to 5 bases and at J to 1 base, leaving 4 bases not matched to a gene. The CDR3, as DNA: TGTGCCAGTAGTTGGCAGGGGGGTAACTATGGCTACACCTTC. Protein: CASSWQGGNYGYTF.

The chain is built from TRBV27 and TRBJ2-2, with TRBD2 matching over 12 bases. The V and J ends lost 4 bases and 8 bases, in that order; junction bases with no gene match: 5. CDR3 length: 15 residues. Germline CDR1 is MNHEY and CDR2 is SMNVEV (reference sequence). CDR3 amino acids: CASSSLAGGGGELFF. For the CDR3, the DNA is TGTGCCAGCAGTTCACTAGCGGGAGGTGGAGGGGAGCTGTTTTTT.

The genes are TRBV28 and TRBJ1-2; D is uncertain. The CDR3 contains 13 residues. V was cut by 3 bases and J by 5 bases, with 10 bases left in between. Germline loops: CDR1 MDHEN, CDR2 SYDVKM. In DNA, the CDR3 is TGTGCCAGCAGTTTTAACGGGTTGTATGGCTACACCTTC. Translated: CASSFNGLYGYTF.

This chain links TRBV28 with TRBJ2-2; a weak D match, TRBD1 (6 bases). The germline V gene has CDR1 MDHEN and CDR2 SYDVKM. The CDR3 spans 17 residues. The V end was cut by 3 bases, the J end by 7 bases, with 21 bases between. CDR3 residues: CASSFRGATRMDGELFF. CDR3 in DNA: TGTGCCAGCAGTTTCAGGGGCGCGACTCGTATGGACGGGGAGCTGTTTTTT.

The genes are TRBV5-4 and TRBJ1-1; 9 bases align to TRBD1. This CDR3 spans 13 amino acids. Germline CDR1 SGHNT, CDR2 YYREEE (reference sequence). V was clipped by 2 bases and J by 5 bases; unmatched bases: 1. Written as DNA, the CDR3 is TGTGCCAGCAGCTTCGGACAGGGGACTGAAGCTTTCTTT. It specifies CASSFGQGTEAFF. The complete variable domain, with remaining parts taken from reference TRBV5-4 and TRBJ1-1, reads ETGVTQSPTHLIKTRGQQVTLRCSSQSGHNTVSWYQQALGQGPQFIFQYYREEENGRGNFPPRFSGLQFPNYSSELNVNALELDDSALYLCASSFGQGTEAFFGQGTRLTVV.

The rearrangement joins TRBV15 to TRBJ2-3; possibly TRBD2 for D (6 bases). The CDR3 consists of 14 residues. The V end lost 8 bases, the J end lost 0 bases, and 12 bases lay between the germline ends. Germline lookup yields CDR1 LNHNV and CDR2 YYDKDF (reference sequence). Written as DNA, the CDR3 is TGTGCCACCCGACGCGGGGCCAGCACAGATACGCAGTATTTT. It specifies CATRRGASTDTQYF.

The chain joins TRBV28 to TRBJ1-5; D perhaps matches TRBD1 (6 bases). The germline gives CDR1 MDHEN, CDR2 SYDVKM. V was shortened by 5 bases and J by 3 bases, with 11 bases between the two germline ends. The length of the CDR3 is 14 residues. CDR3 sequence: CASSPRDTNQPQHF. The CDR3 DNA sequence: TGTGCCAGCAGTCCTCGGGACACCAATCAGCCCCAGCATTTT.

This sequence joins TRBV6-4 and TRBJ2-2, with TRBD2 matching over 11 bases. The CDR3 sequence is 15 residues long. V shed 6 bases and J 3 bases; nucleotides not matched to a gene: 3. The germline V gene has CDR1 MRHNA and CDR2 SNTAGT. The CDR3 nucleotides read TGTGCCAGCAGCCCGGGACTAGCGGACACCGGGGAGCTGTTTTTT. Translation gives CASSPGLADTGELFF.

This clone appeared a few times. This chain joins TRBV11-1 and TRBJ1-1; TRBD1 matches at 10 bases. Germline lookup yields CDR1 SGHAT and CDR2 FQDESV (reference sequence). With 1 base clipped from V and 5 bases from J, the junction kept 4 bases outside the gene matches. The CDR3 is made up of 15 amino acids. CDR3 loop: CASSLGTGGWTEAFF. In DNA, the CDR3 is TGTGCCAGCAGCTTAGGGACAGGGGGATGGACTGAAGCTTTCTTT. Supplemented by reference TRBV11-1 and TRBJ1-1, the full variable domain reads EAEVAQSPRYKITEKSQAVAFWCDPISGHATLYWYRQILGQGPELLVQFQDESVVDDSQLPKDRFSAERLKGVDSTLKIQPAELGDSAMYLCASSLGTGGWTEAFFGQGTRLTVV.

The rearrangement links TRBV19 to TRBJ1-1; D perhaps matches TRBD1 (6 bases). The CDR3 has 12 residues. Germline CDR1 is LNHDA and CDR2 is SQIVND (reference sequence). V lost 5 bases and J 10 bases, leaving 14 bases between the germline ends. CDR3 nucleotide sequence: TGTGCCAGTAGTCCCCAGGGAGGGGGAGCTTTCTTT. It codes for CASSPQGGGAFF.

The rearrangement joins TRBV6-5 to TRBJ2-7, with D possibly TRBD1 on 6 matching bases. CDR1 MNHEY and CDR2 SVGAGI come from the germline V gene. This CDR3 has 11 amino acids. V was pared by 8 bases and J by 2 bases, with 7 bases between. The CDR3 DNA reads TGTGCCAGCCAGGGGCCCTACGAGCAGTACTTC. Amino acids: CASQGPYEQYF.

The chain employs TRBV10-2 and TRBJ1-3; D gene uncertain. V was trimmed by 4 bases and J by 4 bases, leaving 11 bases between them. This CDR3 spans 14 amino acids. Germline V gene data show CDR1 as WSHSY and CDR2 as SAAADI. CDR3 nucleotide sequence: TGCGCCAGCAGTGTGGAGGGATGGGGAAACACCATATATTTT. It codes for CASSVEGWGNTIYF.

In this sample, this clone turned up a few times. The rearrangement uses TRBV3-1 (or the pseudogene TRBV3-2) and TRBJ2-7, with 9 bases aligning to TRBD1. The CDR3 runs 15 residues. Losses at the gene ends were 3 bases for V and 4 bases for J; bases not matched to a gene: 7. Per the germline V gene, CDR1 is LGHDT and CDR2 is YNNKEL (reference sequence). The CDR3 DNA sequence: TGTGCCAGCAGCCATACGGACAGGGGAGGGTACGAGCAGTACTTC. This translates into CASSHTDRGGYEQYF.

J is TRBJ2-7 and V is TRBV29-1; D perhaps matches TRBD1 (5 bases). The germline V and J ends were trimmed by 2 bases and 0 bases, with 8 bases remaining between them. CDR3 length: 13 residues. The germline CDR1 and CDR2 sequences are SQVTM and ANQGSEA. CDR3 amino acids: CSVERGSSYEQYF. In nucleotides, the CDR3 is TGCAGCGTTGAAAGGGGCAGCTCCTACGAGCAGTACTTC.

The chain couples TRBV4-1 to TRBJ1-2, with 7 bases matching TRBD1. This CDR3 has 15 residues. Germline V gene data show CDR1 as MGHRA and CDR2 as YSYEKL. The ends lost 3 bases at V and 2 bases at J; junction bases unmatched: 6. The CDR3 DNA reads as TGCGCCAGCAGCCAGTTTCAACAGGGGAACTATGGCTACACCTTC. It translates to CASSQFQQGNYGYTF.

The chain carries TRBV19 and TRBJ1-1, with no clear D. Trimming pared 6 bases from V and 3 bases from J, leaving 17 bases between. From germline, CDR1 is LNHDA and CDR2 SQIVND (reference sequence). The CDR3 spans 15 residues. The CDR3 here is CASSKGPGFDTEAFF. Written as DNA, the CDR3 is TGTGCCAGTAGCAAAGGCCCGGGTTTCGACACTGAAGCTTTCTTT.